This TCR beta chain was recovered during a study of CXCR3-negative and CXCR3-positive naive CD8 T cells. Study-level points and caveats: Higher TRB CDR3 hydrophobicity marked CXCR3-positive naive cells relative to CXCR3-negative naive cells. Whereas memory cells differed, naive CXCR3-negative and CXCR3-positive cells shared similar TRBV-TRBJ usage.

To note about this clonotype: As yet, its antigen is unknown.

This CDR3 has 14 amino acids. The TRB cDNA libraries were prepared by 5' RACE with UMI labels. From the 5' RACE reads, TCRdb lists one entry per CDR3 protein and no DNA. The sample data list about 92,000 distinct CDR3 sequences. This chain connects TRBV12-3 or TRBV12-4 to TRBJ2-2. This TCR was recovered from a human donor in good health. Some clones in this sample may be carry-over from other donors' samples. The sequenced material came from naive CXCR3- CD8+ T cells from blood. Described subset: CD45RO-CCR7+CD27+CD95- naive CD8+ T cells lacking CXCR3 (TNR3-). CDR3 protein: CASSFPVRTGELFF.